This T cell receptor (beta chain) was sequenced during a study of identical twins. One entry per CDR3 protein results from TCRdb running MiXCR on the 5' RACE reads. Of 420,000 or so distinct CDR3 sequences in the sample, less than 20% were seen once. Germline CDR1 is SGHRS and CDR2 is YFSETQ. Germline trimming cut 2 bases from V and 6 bases from J; bases unmatched to any gene: 1. This CDR3 is built from 12 residues. Each donor (without exception) was a healthy Caucasian. The source of this sequence is a man in his fifties or sixties in good health. The sample comprised naive T cells sorted from blood. The rearrangement joins TRBV5-1 to TRBJ2-7; 8 positions match TRBD1. CDR3 in amino acids: CASSFDRGEQYF. CDR3 DNA sequence: TGCGCCAGCAGCTTCGACAGGGGCGAGCAGTACTTC.